This section outlines one T cell receptor (beta chain) sequence together with its context. Its cognate antigen has yet to be identified. The input lacks base qualities; no much larger clone sits a single base away. Other DNA sequences from this sample encode an identical CDR3 as well. The junction shows trimming of 3 bases on V and 4 bases on J, and the gene matches do not reach 5 bases of it. There are 14 amino acids in the CDR3, from cysteine to phenylalanine inclusive. Only the CDR3 region is kept as DNA, spanning 42 bases read in frame from base 1. The germline V gene encodes CDR1 SGHRS and CDR2 YFSETQ. This sample stems from a study of shared clonotypes between healthy human individuals (dated by TCRdb to 2020 to 2021). Concerning the study at large: A few men and a couple of women, aged 18 to 49 years, made up the cohort. For each donor, three plates each were used for CD4 naive and CD4 memory, two plates were used for CD8 naive, and one plate was used for CD8 memory. The study deeply sequenced blood TCR repertoires of about 5 healthy adults to estimate repertoire size and the extent of clonotype sharing between individuals. To increase sequencing depth and limit assay-specific biases, TCR repertoire library preparation and sequencing were carried out by different laboratories using diverse techniques. Leukapheresis yielded between about 0.9 and 9 billion PBMCs per donor. General study outcomes and caveats: Sampling was restricted to blood, and TCR repertoires in tissue are likely to differ from TCR repertoires in blood. Roughly 5% of naive CD4, 3% to 3.5% of naive CD8, around 2.3% of memory CD4, and about 0.4% of memory CD8 clonotypes were shared across several donors. Incomplete sequencing was indicated by rarefaction of sorted-subset datasets, despite the large sequencing depth. Higher generation probabilities were observed for clonotypes shared by all four sorted-subset donors than for non-shared clonotypes. Estimated clonotype richness was generally larger for naive than for memory subsets. Because the study included only a small number of donors, the genetic and exposure-history diversity represented was limited. Pairwise subsampling led to the expectation that sequencing depth would affect the degree of clonotype sharing among donors.

Using the deep immunoSEQ assay, TCR CDR3 regions were amplified from genomic DNA by multiplex PCR. Extracted genomic DNA from each cell subset was distributed evenly across all wells of several immunoSEQ 96-well plates, and each plate was treated as a replicate. Each replicate PCR for sorted subsets received roughly 0.2 ug genomic DNA, equal to around 32,000 T cell genomes. Purified libraries were quantified with a Qubit 3.0 fluorometer, sized on a Bioanalyzer 2100, and re-quantified with the KAPA Library Quantification kit. Each immunoSEQ 96-well plate was sequenced on its own single-read 150-cycle Illumina NextSeq 550 flow cell. In the paper's pipeline: Because only junctional sequences without quality scores were contained in the immunoSEQ output, filtering matching that applied to full-length reads could not be performed. To assign V/J genes and CDR3, sequences were annotated using PyIR, a Python wrapper for IgBLAST v1.9, with IMGT germline references. Any read was removed if the V/J assignment was weak (E-value above 1e-6), the CDR3 was missing, or the read contained stop codons, out-of-frame junctions, or ambiguous translated residues. V3J clonotypes were defined by identical inferred V gene, J gene, and CDR3 amino acid sequence. Percentage overlap between repertoires was computed as shared unique clonotypes divided by the size of the smaller repertoire. Richness of each repertoire was evaluated using RTK rarefaction, the Chao1 estimator, and Recon v2.1 estimates of unobserved clonotypes. Generation probabilities were computed with OLGA for all TCRbeta clonotypes obtained by the gDNA method from a handful of donors. In its TCRdb copy, this immuneACCESS table keeps in-frame sequences only and misses some clones. Where compared with another copy, unresolved V genes explain less than half of these, and the others have no known cause. That table gives V, J and clone size, and the DNA gave D and trimming. This sample has around 600,000 clones in its table, and more than 95% of those were observed once. Around 0.058% of the sample goes to the ten largest clones.

Healthy HIV-negative adults with no recently reported acute infections or vaccinations were included as donors. Every donor was a Caucasian adult residing in Nashville, Tennessee, USA. CD4+ T cells were enriched through magnetic negative selection, after which naive cells were positively selected on CD45RA and the remaining negative fraction served as the memory subset. Blood was collected by leukapheresis, and PBMCs were isolated by Ficoll-Histopaque density gradient centrifugation and then cryopreserved in liquid nitrogen vapor phase. Purity and quantity of every magnetically sorted T cell population were checked by analytical flow cytometry. Genomic DNA was isolated from each sorted fraction and quantified by UV absorbance on a Nanodrop 2000c.

Material for sequencing was naive CD4+ T cells sorted from blood. The meaning of the sample's cell subset or site label: CD45RA+ positively selected. Rearrangement joined TRBV5-1 to TRBJ2-7, with 9 bases in between that match TRBD1. The sequence was collected from a woman in her 30s in good health. The CDR3 protein is CASSSGQGLYEQYF. The sequenced DNA is TGCGCCAGCAGCTCCGGACAGGGGCTTTACGAGCAGTACTTC.